A selection of T cell receptor beta chains follows, all from one sample in a study of PD-L1 blockade in urothelial cancer. Sequencing was performed with immunoSEQ multiplex PCR; in TCRdb, only in-frame clones are kept and a portion is missing. The table includes 31,000 or so clones, roughly 87% detected once. The sequencing here drew on PBMCs, taken around atezolizumab (anti-PD-L1) treatment. These receptors came from a man older than 75 with urothelial cancer. Both conserved end residues are part of each CDR3. D genes are given only for firm matches.

v_gene,d_gene,j_gene,len,CDR3aa
TRBV9,-,TRBJ2-3,12,CASSPGVDTQYF
TRBV7-9,-,TRBJ2-3,15,CASSRTGPSTDTQYF
TRBV6-5,-,TRBJ2-2,13,CASSKGVTGELFF
TRBV10-2,TRBD1,TRBJ1-3,14,CASSMTGDGNTIYF
TRBV27,TRBD1,TRBJ2-1,13,CASSETGRPEQFF
TRBV5-6,TRBD2,TRBJ2-3,16,CASSTGLAERGDTQYF
TRBV2,TRBD2,TRBJ2-2,14,CASCSGKLTGELFF
TRBV5-4,TRBD2,TRBJ2-7,17,CASSPLPTSGRVHEQYF
TRBV5-1,-,TRBJ2-3,14,CASSLGSGEDTQYF
TRBV2,TRBD1,TRBJ2-2,15,CASSEGIRDSGELFF
TRBV2,TRBD2,TRBJ2-1,15,CASTVGASGYNEQFF
TRBV5-4,-,TRBJ2-7,15,CASSLGQGTQYEQYF
TRBV5-6,-,TRBJ1-2,13,CASSLAGIDGYTF
TRBV7-9,TRBD1,TRBJ2-1,16,CASSPRGDRRYNEQFF
TRBV7-9,-,TRBJ2-5,13,CASSLAGAETQYF
TRBV11-3,TRBD1,TRBJ2-7,13,CASSRGGAYEQYF
TRBV28,TRBD1,TRBJ1-2,15,CASSSTRTGNYGYTF
TRBV28,TRBD1,TRBJ1-1,14,CASSTQGQGAVAFF
TRBV4-1,TRBD1,TRBJ1-5,15,CASSHSGTGSQPQHF
TRBV7-2,TRBD1,TRBJ1-2,16,CASSARDRGFNYGYTF
TRBV7-2,-,TRBJ1-2,15,CASSLAGAANYGYTF
TRBV2,-,TRBJ1-3,16,CASSEGRGNSGNTIYF
TRBV5-1,-,TRBJ1-1,15,CASSWGASGNTEAFF
TRBV2,-,TRBJ2-5,15,CASSQTGGAQETQYF
TRBV6-1,-,TRBJ1-1,13,CASVQGSNTEAFF
TRBV2,-,TRBJ1-5,16,CASSEARGNYNQPQHF
TRBV5-6,TRBD2,TRBJ2-7,16,CASSSGTSGTFYEQYF
TRBV27,TRBD1,TRBJ1-3,16,CASRRTGAFSGNTIYF
TRBV18,TRBD1,TRBJ1-2,16,CASSLTGQGNPGGYTF
TRBV6-6,TRBD1,TRBJ2-3,15,CASATGTGGADTQYF
TRBV18,TRBD2,TRBJ2-1,15,CASSPLAGVYNEQFF
TRBV5-1,TRBD1,TRBJ1-1,15,CASSLGDRAGTEAFF
TRBV4-1,-,TRBJ2-7,13,CASSQDLAREQYF
TRBV11-2,TRBD1,TRBJ1-1,15,CASSGTGGVGTEAFF
TRBV6-6,-,TRBJ2-7,11,CASSLEREQYF
TRBV7-2,-,TRBJ2-3,14,CASSFGGSTDTQYF
TRBV5-1,TRBD2,TRBJ2-1,17,CASSLTPTSGNYNEQFF
TRBV2,-,TRBJ2-5,11,CASRLDTAQYF
TRBV7-2,TRBD2,TRBJ2-3,14,CASSRGRAPDTQYF
TRBV19,TRBD2,TRBJ2-7,16,CASSPNGASGSHEQYF
TRBV7-6,TRBD1,TRBJ1-5,15,CASSSDRGGNQPQHF
TRBV2,-,TRBJ2-1,14,CASSKAAAYNEQFF
TRBV19,-,TRBJ2-1,13,CASSSRDNNEQFF
TRBV5-1,-,TRBJ2-6,18,CASSLRNSPSSGANVLTF
TRBV5-1,TRBD1,TRBJ1-1,15,CASSPRGQVNTEAFF
TRBV11-2,-,TRBJ1-5,18,CASSLGIGGAGGNQPQHF
TRBV28,-,TRBJ2-2,12,CASLHRAGELFF
TRBV11-2,TRBD2,TRBJ2-7,13,CASSLAGLAGGYF
TRBV29-1,-,TRBJ1-4,11,CSVRHREKLFF
TRBV2,-,TRBJ2-6,14,CASSVYSGANVLTF
TRBV7-2,-,TRBJ2-1,15,CASSLDPRSYNEQFF
TRBV11-2,-,TRBJ1-4,13,CASSLDLRGGLFF
TRBV19,-,TRBJ2-7,14,CASSIGPPGGEQYF
TRBV5-6,TRBD2,TRBJ2-7,14,CASSRGLVPYEQYF